This is a list of T cell receptor beta chains from one sample in a study of cytotoxic CD8 clonotypes in ibrutinib-treated CLL. The assay was immunoSEQ multiplex PCR, and TCRdb's table has in-frame clones only and misses some. The data hold almost 250,000 clones, with 70% observed a single time. The sequencing here drew on PBMCs, taken after 24 months of ibrutinib treatment. The receptors here all came from a human donor with chronic lymphocytic leukemia. Both conserved end residues are trimmed from each CDR3. Each record gives: clone size, V gene, CDR3 protein. Only part of the rows carry a size: once, few, many, or a class if the clone is expanded.

abundance: NA
v_gene: TRBV9
CDR3aa: ASSVEGGADTQY

abundance: NA
v_gene: TRBV7-8
CDR3aa: ASSTGPVAETQY

abundance: NA
v_gene: TRBV7-8
CDR3aa: ASSSGLAGALLF

abundance: NA
v_gene: TRBV5-1
CDR3aa: ASSSGLVNGELF

abundance: few
v_gene: TRBV30
CDR3aa: AWSVRDNQPQH

abundance: once
v_gene: TRBV28
CDR3aa: ASSPLTGHYGYT

abundance: NA
v_gene: TRBV30
CDR3aa: AWSEGTSSTDTQY

abundance: NA
v_gene: TRBV28
CDR3aa: ASTPGLAGDNEQF

abundance: once
v_gene: TRBV5-1
CDR3aa: ASSLGDEYNEQF

abundance: NA
v_gene: TRBV1
CDR3aa: TSSRGLAAQF

abundance: NA
v_gene: TRBV5-1
CDR3aa: ASRTVTSSNEQF

abundance: NA
v_gene: TRBV2
CDR3aa: ASSQLEVTDTQY

abundance: NA
v_gene: TRBV11-1
CDR3aa: ASSFSAEAF

abundance: NA
v_gene: TRBV9
CDR3aa: ASSVDRGNEQF

abundance: NA
v_gene: TRBV6-5
CDR3aa: ATAGGRGNQPQH

abundance: NA
v_gene: TRBV28
CDR3aa: ASGGGQDTQY

abundance: NA
v_gene: TRBV29-1
CDR3aa: SVRTGGFQPQH

abundance: NA
v_gene: TRBV19
CDR3aa: GSRGANVLT

abundance: NA
v_gene: TRBV27
CDR3aa: ASTLTSGSYEQY

abundance: NA
v_gene: TRBV28
CDR3aa: ASSTGQVLDTGANVLT

abundance: few
v_gene: TRBV9
CDR3aa: ASSVWDSVDEQF

abundance: NA
v_gene: TRBV6-5
CDR3aa: ASRLLQGAYNEQF

abundance: once
v_gene: TRBV11-2
CDR3aa: ASSLEGTGYQPQH

abundance: once
v_gene: TRBV4-3
CDR3aa: ASSQGTGGWTNEKLF

abundance: NA
v_gene: TRBV28
CDR3aa: ASRGMDLAVDTQY

abundance: NA
v_gene: TRBV7-2
CDR3aa: ASDPGEPNQPQH

abundance: NA
v_gene: TRBV6-6
CDR3aa: ASSHNQPQH

abundance: once
v_gene: TRBV11-2
CDR3aa: ASSLNQGAVSEAF

abundance: NA
v_gene: TRBV7-2
CDR3aa: ASSSSGSLTGELF

abundance: NA
v_gene: TRBV28
CDR3aa: ASSSPGGVRGQTQY

abundance: NA
v_gene: TRBV9
CDR3aa: ASSFGGSSSYEQY

abundance: many
v_gene: TRBV5-5
CDR3aa: ASSQGRRPLNTGELF

abundance: NA
v_gene: TRBV28
CDR3aa: ASNPVGKGGEKLF

abundance: NA
v_gene: TRBV7-8
CDR3aa: ATPGLAGEGLEQY

abundance: NA
v_gene: TRBV5-1
CDR3aa: ASSSGTGSYEQY

abundance: few
v_gene: TRBV27
CDR3aa: ASSTEGGREQY

abundance: NA
v_gene: TRBV6-6
CDR3aa: ASTGAGTDTQY

abundance: once
v_gene: TRBV7-3
CDR3aa: ASSLTRLAGASEQY

abundance: NA
v_gene: TRBV29-1
CDR3aa: SARTASYEQY

abundance: NA
v_gene: TRBV11-2
CDR3aa: ASSQLNEQF